Presented here are 25 T cell receptor beta chains from one specimen sequenced in a study of blood T cell repertoires in COVID-19. This table comes from immunoSEQ multiplex PCR, and its TCRdb copy is limited to in-frame clones, with some not included. The data contain over 200,000 clones, over 80% of them seen just once; the ten biggest clones take up less than 3.5%. Sequencing used peripheral blood. These receptors came from a man aged 30 to 39 with COVID-19, enrolled during active disease.

The gene calls are TRBV6-5 and TRBJ1-2; D is possibly TRBD1 (5 bases). The length of the CDR3 is 14 residues. Trimming shortened V by 1 base and J by 3 bases, and 9 bases separated the two germline ends. Germline V gives CDR1 MNHEY, CDR2 SVGAGI. The CDR3 loop is CASSYLGGDYGYTF. DNA of the CDR3: TGTGCCAGCAGTTACTTGGGGGGGGACTATGGCTACACCTTC.

The chain combines TRBV11-3 with TRBJ1-1; a weak D match, TRBD1 (5 bases). Germline V CDR1 and CDR2: SGHNT, YENEEA. The CDR3 totals 12 residues. V lost 5 bases to trimming and J lost 4 bases, with 8 bases between them. This chain's CDR3 is CASSNQGTEAFF. The CDR3 DNA reads TGTGCCAGCAGCAACCAGGGCACTGAAGCTTTCTTT.

V gene TRBV5-1 combines with J gene TRBJ1-5; 7 bases are shared with TRBD1. The CDR3 runs to 15 residues. V was clipped by 7 bases and J by 2 bases; unmatched bases: 9. Germline V lookup: CDR1 SGHRS, CDR2 YFSETQ. CDR3 residues: CASSFTGTGNQPQHF. The CDR3 DNA reads as TGCGCCAGCTCTTTCACCGGGACAGGCAATCAGCCCCAGCATTTT.

This sequence joins TRBV9 and TRBJ1-6; 8 nucleotides line up with TRBD1. Trimming took 4 bases from V and 6 from J; bases not matched to a gene: 6. CDR3 length equals 15 residues. CDR1 and CDR2 (germline): SGDLS, YYNGEE. The CDR3 nucleotides read TGTGCCAGCAGCCCAGGACAGGGCGTTAATTCACCCCTCCACTTT. Amino acids: CASSPGQGVNSPLHF.

The chain recombines TRBV6-5 with TRBJ1-4, with D tentatively TRBD1 (5 bases). Trimming took off 7 bases at V and 2 bases at J, with 14 bases between the two ends. There are 15 residues in the CDR3. Germline CDR1 and CDR2: MNHEY and SVGAGI. CDR3 loop: CASKFQGWTNEKLFF. The CDR3 DNA reads TGTGCCAGCAAGTTCCAGGGCTGGACTAATGAAAAACTGTTTTTT.

V and J are TRBV7-7 and TRBJ1-1, with 7 bases matching TRBD1. CDR1 and CDR2 (germline): SSHAT, FNYEAQ (reference sequence). The CDR3 contains 16 residues. With V trimmed by 2 bases and J by 4 bases, 10 bases remained unmatched. As DNA, the CDR3 is TGTGCCAGCAGCTTAAAGGGGGCGCAGGAGGGCACTGAAGCTTTCTTT. Its translation is CASSLKGAQEGTEAFF.

The CDR3 sequence: CASSQDLTEGNTIYF. The CDR3 bases are TGTGCCAGCAGCCAAGATCTCACAGAAGGAAACACCATATATTTT. The chain couples TRBV3-1 (or the pseudogene TRBV3-2) to TRBJ1-3; D is unresolved. The CDR3 sequence is 15 residues long. V shed 0 bases and J shed 4 bases, with 10 bases lying between them. Germline V gene sequence: CDR1 LGHDT, CDR2 YNNKEL (reference sequence).

The chain employs TRBV7-3 and TRBJ1-1; TRBD1 is a possible D gene (6 bases). There are 14 residues in the CDR3. Germline loops: CDR1 SGHTA, CDR2 FQGTGA. V lost 2 bases to trimming and J lost 2 bases, with 9 bases between them. The CDR3 region is CASSLQGRNTEAFF. CDR3 DNA sequence: TGTGCCAGCAGCTTACAGGGGCGTAACACTGAAGCTTTCTTT.

The chain couples TRBV30 to TRBJ2-7; tentatively, D is TRBD2 (5 bases). The ends were cut back, 0 bases at V and 1 base at J, with 7 bases in the middle. This CDR3 contains 13 residues. CDR1 GTSNPN and CDR2 SVGIG come from the germline V gene (reference sequence). CDR3 sequence reads: CAWSVGGSYEQYF. The CDR3, as DNA: TGTGCCTGGAGTGTTGGCGGGTCCTACGAGCAGTACTTC.

CDR3 bases: TGTGCCAGCAGCACCAAACCAGGGGGTACCTATGGCTACACCTTC. Amino acid sequence: CASSTKPGGTYGYTF. The rearrangement joins TRBV9 to TRBJ1-2, with 7 bases aligning to TRBD1. J lost 4 bases, V lost 4 bases, and 10 bases had no gene match. This CDR3 is built from 15 residues. Germline assignment: CDR1 SGDLS and CDR2 YYNGEE.

The chain links TRBV11-2 to TRBJ1-4; D may be TRBD1 (5 bases). The V end lost 5 bases, the J end lost 3 bases, and 13 bases lay between the germline ends. The CDR3 is 15 amino acids. Germline CDR1 reads SGHAT; CDR2 reads FQNNGV. The CDR3 region is CASSQGEGSNEKLFF. The CDR3 nucleotides read TGTGCCAGCAGCCAAGGGGAGGGGTCTAATGAAAAACTGTTTTTT.

V gene TRBV4-3 combines with J gene TRBJ2-5; 13 bases fit TRBD2. The CDR3 has 16 amino acids. Trimming removed 0 bases from V and 5 bases from J; junction bases left unmatched: 3. CDR1 and CDR2 from the germline V gene are LGHNA and YSLEER. The CDR3 sequence is CASSQELAGGRETQYF. The DNA of the CDR3 is TGCGCCAGCAGCCAAGAACTAGCGGGGGGGAGGGAGACCCAGTACTTC.

This clone was counted only a few times. This chain uses TRBV5-1 with TRBJ2-7; 10 nucleotides agree with TRBD1. Trimming at V came to 3 bases and at J to 6 bases, leaving 15 bases not matched to a gene. Germline values: CDR1 SGHRS, CDR2 YFSETQ. The CDR3 consists of 17 residues. This CDR3 reads CASSSWAAGTGDSEQYF. The CDR3 DNA is TGCGCCAGCAGCTCCTGGGCTGCCGGGACAGGGGACTCCGAGCAGTACTTC. Drawing the rest from reference TRBV5-1 and TRBJ2-7, the complete variable domain is KAGVTQTPRYLIKTRGQQVTLSCSPISGHRSVSWYQQTPGQGLQFLFEYFSETQRNKGNFPGRFSGRQFSNSRSEMNVSTLELGDSALYLCASSSWAAGTGDSEQYFGPGTRLTVT.

This clone was detected a few times. The V gene is TRBV4-3, the J gene TRBJ2-1; TRBD2 matches 12 bases. With V trimmed by 0 bases and J by 4 bases, 16 bases remained unmatched. CDR3 length: 21 residues. Germline CDR1 reads LGHNA; CDR2 reads YSLEER. The CDR3 coding sequence is TGCGCCAGCAGCCAAGATCGGATACTAGCGGGAGGCCCTACTGATTACAATGAGCAGTTCTTC. It specifies CASSQDRILAGGPTDYNEQFF.

This sequence joins TRBV7-6 and TRBJ2-7; TRBD1 aligns across 7 bases. CDR1 is SGHVS and CDR2 is FNYEAQ in the germline V gene. V was pared by 5 bases and J by 7 bases, with 20 bases of the junction left unmatched. The CDR3 sequence is 17 residues long. CDR3 sequence (DNA): TGTGCCAGCAGCCCCTATCCGCCCACACAGGGGTCGGTAGAGCAGTACTTC. This sequence encodes CASSPYPPTQGSVEQYF.

The CDR3 DNA sequence: TGCGCCAGCAGGATTGGGACTAGCGGGGGACAAGAGACCCAGTACTTC. This translates into CASRIGTSGGQETQYF. The rearrangement links TRBV5-1 to TRBJ2-5; 14 bases line up with TRBD2. The CDR3 has 16 residues. V lost 5 bases to trimming and J lost 2 bases; unmatched junction nucleotides: 5. Looked up from germline, CDR1 is SGHRS and CDR2 is YFSETQ.

The chain links TRBV7-3 to TRBJ1-2; D is undetermined. The CDR3 totals 13 residues. Germline V gives CDR1 SGHTA, CDR2 FQGTGA. V was shortened by 1 base and J by 4 bases, with 7 bases between the two germline ends. The DNA for the CDR3 is TGTGCCAGCAGCTTAAATAGTTTCTATGGCTACACCTTC. Its protein product is CASSLNSFYGYTF.

The chain combines TRBV10-3 with TRBJ1-5; 8 nucleotides align to TRBD1. The V gene's germline CDR1 is ENHRY and CDR2 SYGVKD. CDR3 length equals 14 residues. J was trimmed by 0 bases and V by 6 bases; bases with no gene match: 1. The CDR3 region has the DNA TGTGCCATCAGCACAGGGGGTAGCAATCAGCCCCAGCATTTT. This translates into CAISTGGSNQPQHF.

The V call is TRBV19, the J call TRBJ2-1, with D tentatively TRBD2 (6 bases). V lost 6 bases to trimming and J lost 4 bases, with 19 bases between them. Germline lookup yields CDR1 LNHDA and CDR2 SQIVND (reference sequence). The CDR3 spans 16 residues. CDR3 DNA: TGTGCCAGTAGCCAGTACACAGGAGGGAATTACAATGAGCAGTTCTTC. Its protein is CASSQYTGGNYNEQFF.

The V and J genes are TRBV10-3 and TRBJ1-2; 7 bases are a match to TRBD1. Per the germline V gene, CDR1 is ENHRY and CDR2 is SYGVKD. The CDR3 is 12 amino acids. Trimming at V came to 1 base and at J to 8 bases, leaving 1 base not matched to a gene. The CDR3 is CAISEYRGGYTF. The CDR3 DNA reads as TGTGCCATCAGTGAGTACAGGGGCGGCTACACCTTC.

The chain couples TRBV10-3 to TRBJ2-1; 9 positions agree with TRBD2. Germline assignment: CDR1 ENHRY and CDR2 SYGVKD. The CDR3 has 15 amino acids. V lost 6 bases, J lost 3 bases, and 6 bases stayed unmatched. The CDR3 region is CAIRTLAGLYNEQFF. Written as DNA, the CDR3 is TGTGCCATCAGGACCCTAGCGGGACTCTACAATGAGCAGTTCTTC.

The chain employs TRBV10-3 and TRBJ1-1, with TRBD1 matching 8 bases. The germline CDR1 and CDR2 sequences are ENHRY and SYGVKD. This CDR3 comprises 15 residues. J was trimmed by 1 base and V by 6 bases; bases with no gene match: 7. The CDR3 coding sequence is TGTGCCATCAGCGAACAGACAGGGGCGAACACTGAAGCTTTCTTT. Its translation is CAISEQTGANTEAFF.

This clone came up once. The rearrangement joins TRBV5-1 to TRBJ2-3; TRBD1 aligns across 12 bases. Germline V gene sequence: CDR1 SGHRS, CDR2 YFSETQ. This CDR3 has 17 amino acids. V lost 4 bases and J lost 5; bases outside the gene matches: 11. The CDR3 DNA reads TGCGCCAGCAGCACCCTCCGGGACAGGGGGCGCGGAGATACGCAGTATTTT. Translated, it gives CASSTLRDRGRGDTQYF. Based on the CDR3 plus reference TRBV5-1 and TRBJ2-3, the full variable domain is KAGVTQTPRYLIKTRGQQVTLSCSPISGHRSVSWYQQTPGQGLQFLFEYFSETQRNKGNFPGRFSGRQFSNSRSEMNVSTLELGDSALYLCASSTLRDRGRGDTQYFGPGTRLTVL.

The V call is TRBV2, the J call TRBJ2-2; weak D call: TRBD1 (6 bases). This CDR3 contains 15 residues. V lost 5 bases, J lost 0 bases, and 10 bases lay in between. CDR1 and CDR2 from the germline V gene are SNHLY and FYNNEI. The CDR3 region has the DNA TGTGCCAGCAGTCTAGACAGGCCGAACACCGGGGAGCTGTTTTTT. Its protein product is CASSLDRPNTGELFF.

The rearrangement uses TRBV9 and TRBJ1-5; D is uncertain. The V gene lost 0 bases and the J gene lost 3 bases, with 10 bases spanning the gap. The germline V gene has CDR1 SGDLS and CDR2 YYNGEE. The CDR3 has 15 amino acids. CDR3 bases: TGTGCCAGCAGCGTAGGTATACAGCACAATCAGCCCCAGCATTTT. This gives the protein CASSVGIQHNQPQHF.